These 5 T cell receptor beta chains originate from one sample sequenced in a study of human T cells and chemical hapten exposure. TCRdb independently ran MiXCR on the RACE reads; one entry per CDR3 protein. The data contain more than 250,000 distinct CDR3 sequences, almost 8% of them singletons. The time point denotes: pre-sensitization, week 0. Treatment given: therapeutic diphenylcyclopropenone sensitization with weekly scalp DPC. The sample in question was whole blood, obtained in connection with sensitization to the hapten diphenylcyclopropenone (DPC). These receptors came from a man between 18 and 35 years old with alopecia areata. Some clones in this sample may be carry-over from other donors' samples.

The chain recombines TRBV5-4 with TRBJ2-2; D is unresolved. The ends were cut back, 2 bases at V and 3 bases at J, with 17 bases in the middle. CDR3 length: 17 amino acids. Germline loops: CDR1 SGHNT, CDR2 YYREEE (reference sequence). The CDR3 sequence: CASSLPDPSPYTGELFF. The CDR3 nucleotides read TGTGCCAGCAGCTTACCTGATCCGTCACCCTACACCGGGGAGCTGTTTTTT.

The chain joins TRBV7-3 to TRBJ2-1; 7 bases are shared with TRBD2. Trimming at V came to 5 bases and at J to 7 bases, leaving 14 bases not matched to a gene. The germline V gene encodes CDR1 SGHTA and CDR2 FQGTGA. This CDR3 has 16 residues. CDR3 sequence: CASSPHGGGKGNEQFF. The CDR3 DNA sequence: TGTGCCAGCAGCCCACATGGCGGGGGAAAGGGTAATGAGCAGTTCTTC.

J is TRBJ2-7 and V is TRBV12-3 or TRBV12-4; unclear D gene. V was pared by 3 bases and J by 5 bases, with 8 bases between. The CDR3 totals 12 residues. CDR3 sequence: CASSFVGHEQYF. The CDR3 region has the DNA TGTGCCAGCAGTTTCGTGGGCCACGAGCAGTACTTC.

This clonotype appeared a few times. The chain is built from TRBV12-3 or TRBV12-4 and TRBJ1-1, with D perhaps TRBD1 (5 bases). The V end lost 3 bases, the J end lost 3 bases, and 14 bases lay between the germline ends. The CDR3 has 15 amino acids. This chain's CDR3 is CASSLTAGRDTEAFF. The CDR3 coding sequence is TGTGCCAGCAGTTTGACGGCAGGGCGGGACACTGAAGCTTTCTTT.

This clonotype has only a few counts. V and J are TRBV5-1 and TRBJ2-7; D may be TRBD2 (5 bases). CDR3 length: 17 residues. Germline V CDR1 and CDR2: SGHRS, YFSETQ. V lost 2 bases and J lost 0, with 18 bases in between. The CDR3 DNA sequence: TGCGCCAGCAGCTTCTGGACTCATCAAGAGTACTCCTACGAGCAGTACGTC. Translation gives CASSFWTHQEYSYEQYV.